This TCR beta chain was observed in a study of blood T cell repertoires in COVID-19 (dated by TCRdb to about 2020). As for the study more broadly: Collaborator samples came from the United States, Italy and Spain and covered acute and convalescent phases of COVID-19. The prospective study material was composed of cDNA or gDNA derived from T cells, B-cell-depleted T cells, or PBMCs. A de-identified subject ID, COVID-19 status, age in years and sex were almost always included in the sample metadata. Where HLA class I and class II types were available, the types were taken from metadata supplied by the sample provider, not from assay-based typing. Deeply sampled blood TCRbeta repertoires from subjects exposed to, actively infected with, or recovered from COVID-19 were included in the dataset. Samples were obtained from the ongoing ImmuneRACE study (first 160 participants) and from 1,254 subjects provided by 6 global collaborators. The repertoires were released in a freely available public database meant as a resource for research on the immune response to SARS-CoV-2.

Whole blood was collected in K2EDTA tubes by collaborating institutions according to the institutions' own protocols. For TCRbeta analysis, collaborators shipped samples in one of three forms: frozen whole blood, isolated PBMCs, or DNA extracted from either of those sample types. The CDR3 sequence holds 15 residues, the cysteine and phenylalanine included. CDR3 DNA only is kept here, 45 bases in frame from base 1. Via the germline V gene, CDR1 is MNHNS and CDR2 SASEGT. V trim: 1 base; J trim: 6 bases; unmatched bases: 5. Points the paper makes about the study in general: The amount of clinical and demographic metadata varied by source and participant and was provided uncurated.

TCRbeta CDR3 regions were amplified from genomic DNA by means of the immunoSEQ Assay, a bias-controlled multiplex PCR. Per the original workflow: The number of nucleated cells in each sample was estimated from the amplification of reference gene primers within the assay. Sequence reads were collapsed and filtered to measure the absolute abundance of every unique TCRbeta CDR3 rearrangement. For each sample, productive Simpson clonality was calculated as the square root of Simpson's diversity index over productive rearrangements. The source is immuneACCESS, and TCRdb retained only in-frame sequences with V and J called. Part of the clones is not carried over; for the studies checked, unresolved V genes explain less than half of this, and the remainder is unexplained. V and J calls and clone size come straight from that table; D and trimming were deduced from the DNA. The sample table lists about 200,000 clones, roughly 88% of them with a count of one. Over 2.5% of the sample goes to the ten largest clones.

For this clone: This receptor's antigen is unknown. No per-base quality is available; no much larger clone lies one base away.

Sequenced sample: peripheral blood. This sequence uses TRBV6-1 and TRBJ2-3; 9 nucleotides in the junction match TRBD2. The TCR originated in a man aged 60 to 69 with acute or convalescent COVID-19. The encoded CDR3 is CASSEEIAGGDTQYF. The bases are TGTGCCAGCAGTGAAGAAATTGCGGGGGGGGATACGCAGTATTTT.